The rows below give T cell receptor beta chains drawn from one sample of a study of shared clonotypes between healthy human individuals. Assay: immunoSEQ multiplex PCR; the TCRdb copy retains only in-frame clones and omits some. This repertoire shows fewer than 3 million clones, around 93% found once; its top ten account for more than 0.35%. The material sequenced was naive CD4+ T cells from PBMCs. The receptors stem from a man younger than 35 in good health. Some clones in this sample may be carry-over from other donors' samples. Each CDR3 is given without its conserved first and last residue.

V gene: TRBV4-2
J gene: TRBJ2-2
CDR3 protein: ASSQVGQGELF

V gene: TRBV7-2
J gene: TRBJ1-2
CDR3 protein: ASSLEVNSGRGYT

V gene: TRBV6-6
J gene: TRBJ2-7
CDR3 protein: ASSYPGQSYEQY

V gene: TRBV30
J gene: TRBJ1-1
CDR3 protein: AWGDATEAF

V gene: TRBV28
J gene: TRBJ2-7
CDR3 protein: ASSRRALNEQY

V gene: TRBV2
J gene: TRBJ1-5
CDR3 protein: ASSWTRGNQPQH

V gene: TRBV11-2
J gene: TRBJ2-5
CDR3 protein: ASSFKGLTIQETQY

V gene: TRBV7-9
J gene: TRBJ2-2
CDR3 protein: ASSLNTGELF

V gene: TRBV7-4
J gene: TRBJ2-7
CDR3 protein: ASSLSCLAGGHEQY

V gene: TRBV30
J gene: TRBJ1-6
CDR3 protein: AWRGLGSPLH

V gene: TRBV4-1
J gene: TRBJ1-5
CDR3 protein: ASSQDLGDQPQH

V gene: TRBV29-1
J gene: TRBJ1-3
CDR3 protein: SVEALSGNTIY

V gene: TRBV5-1
J gene: TRBJ1-2
CDR3 protein: ASSLGTGGGYT

V gene: TRBV6-5
J gene: TRBJ2-5
CDR3 protein: ASSYSTRETQY

V gene: TRBV28
J gene: TRBJ1-1
CDR3 protein: ASSFGTEYTEAF

V gene: TRBV4-2
J gene: TRBJ2-3
CDR3 protein: ASSQVLAGVADTQY

V gene: TRBV7-3
J gene: TRBJ2-3
CDR3 protein: ASSLGQLTDTQY

V gene: TRBV6-6
J gene: TRBJ1-1
CDR3 protein: ASSWGRTTDTEAF

V gene: TRBV5-6
J gene: TRBJ2-1
CDR3 protein: ASSLITGYNEQF

V gene: TRBV28
J gene: TRBJ1-5
CDR3 protein: ASRKPLSAGQPQH

V gene: TRBV19
J gene: TRBJ1-1
CDR3 protein: ASSPRPLSSGTEAF

V gene: TRBV28
J gene: TRBJ1-1
CDR3 protein: ASSNLDRGDNTEAF

V gene: TRBV18
J gene: TRBJ1-5
CDR3 protein: ASSPGSLNQPQH

V gene: TRBV20-1
J gene: TRBJ2-7
CDR3 protein: SARGRYEQY

V gene: TRBV5-6
J gene: TRBJ2-1
CDR3 protein: ASSLRGGGYNEQF

V gene: TRBV5-1
J gene: TRBJ2-1
CDR3 protein: ASSSLQGNNEQF

V gene: TRBV7-9
J gene: TRBJ1-5
CDR3 protein: ASSLGRLPQPQH

V gene: TRBV30
J gene: TRBJ1-2
CDR3 protein: AWSPNTWGYT

V gene: TRBV7-3
J gene: TRBJ2-1
CDR3 protein: ASSPRVGGNNEQF

V gene: TRBV18
J gene: TRBJ1-5
CDR3 protein: ASSPTGRQPQH

V gene: TRBV29-1
J gene: TRBJ2-3
CDR3 protein: SVGITRQGADTQY

V gene: TRBV10-2
J gene: TRBJ2-5
CDR3 protein: ATTSGVTQY

V gene: TRBV28
J gene: TRBJ1-5
CDR3 protein: ASSLSGLQH

V gene: TRBV7-9
J gene: TRBJ2-7
CDR3 protein: ASSSKGLFFEQY

V gene: TRBV29-1
J gene: TRBJ1-5
CDR3 protein: SAGVEGQPQH

V gene: TRBV7-3
J gene: TRBJ1-1
CDR3 protein: ASSLGRGYTEAF

V gene: TRBV7-2
J gene: TRBJ1-4
CDR3 protein: ASSFDRYNEKLF

V gene: TRBV6-5
J gene: TRBJ2-1
CDR3 protein: ASSIMRETPNEQF

V gene: TRBV18
J gene: TRBJ1-4
CDR3 protein: ASSPGGGTEKLF

V gene: TRBV28
J gene: TRBJ2-5
CDR3 protein: ASVSPRQGWQTQY

V gene: TRBV2
J gene: TRBJ2-4
CDR3 protein: ASSYSELAKNIQY

V gene: TRBV7-9
J gene: TRBJ2-7
CDR3 protein: ASSLGFAGITYEQY

V gene: TRBV7-2
J gene: TRBJ2-5
CDR3 protein: ASSFGWGETQY

V gene: TRBV28
J gene: TRBJ2-2
CDR3 protein: ASRIREGRNTGELF

V gene: TRBV6-5
J gene: TRBJ2-3
CDR3 protein: ASSYSREGAATQY

V gene: TRBV28
J gene: TRBJ1-1
CDR3 protein: ASGQLGEKNTEAF

V gene: TRBV5-1
J gene: TRBJ1-2
CDR3 protein: ASSDVQGRYGYT

V gene: TRBV25-1
J gene: TRBJ2-5
CDR3 protein: ASSDPRTSGQGTQY

V gene: TRBV7-9
J gene: TRBJ2-5
CDR3 protein: ASSLGFAASGYQETQY

V gene: TRBV4-1
J gene: TRBJ2-7
CDR3 protein: ASATREAYEQY

V gene: TRBV7-2
J gene: TRBJ1-2
CDR3 protein: ASSLGGSYGYT

V gene: TRBV11-3
J gene: TRBJ2-7
CDR3 protein: ASLSDSTVYEQY

V gene: TRBV11-2
J gene: TRBJ2-5
CDR3 protein: ASSTIMGRGRETQY

V gene: TRBV10-1
J gene: TRBJ2-1
CDR3 protein: ASSGYRAGEQF

V gene: TRBV15
J gene: TRBJ2-7
CDR3 protein: ATSRERSSYEQY

V gene: TRBV30
J gene: TRBJ2-1
CDR3 protein: AWRHTSLRYNEQF

V gene: TRBV30
J gene: TRBJ1-5
CDR3 protein: AWAGPFVQPQH

V gene: TRBV11-2
J gene: TRBJ2-5
CDR3 protein: ASSLVAWETQY